One sample yielded the 6 T cell receptor beta chains listed below, sequenced in a study of human T cells and chemical hapten exposure. TCRdb independently ran MiXCR on the RACE reads; one entry per CDR3 protein. The sample has about 140,000 distinct CDR3 sequences; approximately 12% are singletons. The time point was: patch test 2, 6 weeks after DPC sensitization. Regarding treatment: therapeutic diphenylcyclopropenone sensitization with weekly scalp DPC. This specimen was whole blood, taken in connection with sensitization to the hapten diphenylcyclopropenone (DPC). All receptors derive from a woman aged 45-65 years with alopecia areata. Some clones in this sample may be carry-over from other donors' samples.

The CDR3 region has the DNA TGCAGCGTTGGGACTAGCGCCTACAATGAGCAGTTCTTC. Translating it yields CSVGTSAYNEQFF. This rearrangement joins TRBV29-1 to TRBJ2-1; TRBD2 matches at 9 bases. The CDR3 has 13 amino acids. Germline V gene data show CDR1 as SQVTM and CDR2 as ANQGSEA. V lost 4 bases and J lost 2; bases outside the gene matches: 0.

There are many counts of this clonotype. The chain employs TRBV29-1 and TRBJ2-3; 12 nucleotides align to TRBD1. The CDR3 runs to 15 residues. J lost 1 base, V lost 5 bases, and 4 bases had no gene match. Per germline, CDR1 SQVTM and CDR2 ANQGSEA. CDR3 in amino acids: CSVTGQGAGTDTQYF. The DNA for the CDR3 is TGCAGCGTTACGGGACAGGGGGCCGGCACAGATACGCAGTATTTT.

This clonotype appeared a few times. The genes are TRBV12-3 or TRBV12-4 and TRBJ2-5; TRBD2 is a possible D gene (6 bases). The CDR3 loop spans 18 amino acids. Between the trimmed V and J ends, which lost 2 bases and 5 bases, there was a span of 24 bases. DNA of the CDR3: TGTGCCAGCAGTTTAATGCGGGGTAGCGGAACACCCGTGGAGACCCAGTACTTC. As protein: CASSLMRGSGTPVETQYF.

There are many counts of this clonotype. The rearrangement uses TRBV11-2 and TRBJ1-1, with D hard to call. Germline CDR1 is SGHAT and CDR2 is FQNNGV. With 4 bases removed from V and 8 bases from J, the gap between germline ends came to 17 bases. This CDR3 is built from 14 residues. The CDR3 loop is CASSSPRRAKEAFF. CDR3 nucleotide sequence: TGTGCCAGCAGCTCCCCGAGGAGGGCTAAGGAAGCTTTCTTT.

The chain joins TRBV14 to TRBJ2-3, with a weak D call TRBD2 (6 bases). The V gene's germline CDR1 is SGHDN and CDR2 FVKESK. This CDR3 spans 15 amino acids. Trimming pared 1 base from V and 1 base from J, leaving 9 bases between. CDR3 bases: TGTGCCAGCAGCCAAGTACTAGCCCGCACAGATACGCAGTATTTT. Translation: CASSQVLARTDTQYF. Supplemented by reference TRBV14 and TRBJ2-3, the full variable domain reads EAGVTQFPSHSVIEKGQTVTLRCDPISGHDNLYWYRRVMGKEIKFLLHFVKESKQDESGMPNNRFLAERTGGTYSTLKVQPAELEDSGVYFCASSQVLARTDTQYFGPGTRLTVL.

V and J are TRBV3-1 and TRBJ2-5; 10 nucleotides agree with TRBD2. With V trimmed by 0 bases and J by 2 bases, 9 bases remained unmatched. The V gene's germline CDR1 is LGHDT and CDR2 YNNKEL (reference sequence). CDR3 size: 18 residues. The CDR3 region is CASSQERSGLAVQETQYF. DNA for the CDR3: TGTGCCAGCAGCCAAGAGAGGTCAGGACTAGCGGTTCAAGAGACCCAGTACTTC.